A single sample is the source of the 24 T cell receptor beta chains below, sequenced in a study of cytomegalovirus exposure and HLA in healthy donors. PCR primers comprised 60 Vbeta and 13 Jbeta primers. Clones were sequenced by immunoSEQ multiplex PCR, and TCRdb holds only the in-frame ones, with some missing. The listing contains 100,000 or so clones. Specimen: PBMCs. The receptors derive from a man between 45 and 60 years old in good health and CMV-seronegative.

A remark on this clone: A junction boundary mismatches the germline segment, possibly from a read error. The gene calls are TRBV9 and TRBJ1-2; D perhaps matches TRBD1 (6 bases). This CDR3 has 16 residues. Germline CDR1 and CDR2: SGDLS and YYNGEE. The CDR3: CASSVDTGLGYYGYTF. The CDR3 nucleotides read TGTGCCAGCAGCGTCGACACAGGGCTAGGGTACTACGGCTACACCTTC.

The rearrangement uses TRBV2 and TRBJ2-5; 9 positions agree with TRBD1. The CDR3 runs 16 residues. CDR1 is SNHLY, CDR2 FYNNEI, per germline. The V gene end was trimmed by 0 bases and the J gene end by 0 bases; junction bases not matched to a gene: 2. The CDR3 loop reads CASSEATGGYQETQYF. The CDR3 DNA follows: TGTGCCAGCAGTGAAGCGACAGGGGGGTACCAAGAGACCCAGTACTTC.

The V and J genes are TRBV15 and TRBJ2-7; 7 bases match TRBD1. J lost 4 bases, V lost 5 bases, and 5 bases had no gene match. Germline V CDR1 and CDR2: LNHNV, YYDKDF (reference sequence). This CDR3 comprises 13 residues. The CDR3 DNA follows: TGTGCCACCAGCGCCGGGACAGAATACGAGCAGTACTTC. Protein: CATSAGTEYEQYF.

CDR3 amino acids: CASSIASYGYTF. CDR3 DNA: TGTGCCAGTAGTATCGCGAGCTATGGCTACACCTTC. The genes are TRBV19 and TRBJ1-2; D is undetermined. CDR3 length: 12 residues. Between the trimmed V and J ends, which lost 3 bases and 4 bases, there was a span of 6 bases. Germline CDR1 reads LNHDA; CDR2 reads SQIVND (reference sequence). The variable domain in full, completed from reference TRBV19 and TRBJ1-2, reads DGGITQSPKYLFRKEGQNVTLSCEQNLNHDAMYWYRQDPGQGLRLIYYSQIVNDFQKGDIAEGYSVSREKKESFPLTVTSAQKNPTAFYLCASSIASYGYTFGSGTRLTVV.

This chain joins TRBV9 and TRBJ2-5; tentatively, D is TRBD1 (6 bases). The CDR3 is 14 amino acids. CDR1 and CDR2 from the germline V gene are SGDLS and YYNGEE. Trimming left V 2 bases short and J 0 bases short, with 8 bases between. Here the CDR3 reads CASSVQGNQETQYF. CDR3 DNA: TGTGCCAGCAGCGTCCAGGGGAACCAAGAGACCCAGTACTTC.

This sequence joins TRBV19 and TRBJ1-4; D ambiguous. V gave up 3 bases and J gave up 7 bases, with 12 bases separating them. Germline V CDR1 and CDR2: LNHDA, SQIVND (reference sequence). The CDR3 loop spans 14 amino acids. The CDR3 protein is CASSIRSRGEKLFF. The CDR3 nucleotides read TGTGCCAGTAGTATTCGATCGCGGGGTGAAAAACTGTTTTTT.

The chain joins TRBV4-3 to TRBJ2-5; D is possibly TRBD2 (6 bases). The DNA matches TRBJ2-7 better at its end, which makes the J call doubtful. Germline V CDR1 and CDR2: LGHNA, YSLEER. The CDR3 has 14 amino acids. The DNA for the CDR3 is TGCGCCAGCAGCCAAGACGGACTAAGCTACGAGCAGTACTTC. This codes for CASSQDGLSYEQYF.

V is TRBV11-3 and J is TRBJ2-1, with D perhaps matching TRBD2 (6 bases). This CDR3 region has 16 residues. V was clipped by 4 bases and J by 0 bases, with 13 bases between them. The germline V gene encodes CDR1 SGHNT and CDR2 YENEEA. The DNA of the CDR3 is TGTGCCAGCAGCTCGAGCCGGGGGTACTCCTACAATGAGCAGTTCTTC. Residues: CASSSSRGYSYNEQFF.

The V call is TRBV11-2, the J call TRBJ2-1; D unresolved. The V end was cut by 5 bases, the J end by 4 bases, with 18 bases between. The germline V gene encodes CDR1 SGHAT and CDR2 FQNNGV. This CDR3 spans 16 amino acids. The chain's CDR3 is CASSPLLSPRYNEQFF. For the CDR3, the DNA is TGTGCCAGCAGCCCCTTATTATCGCCGCGGTACAATGAGCAGTTCTTC.

The chain employs TRBV7-2 and TRBJ2-1, with TRBD2 matching 9 bases. With V trimmed by 1 base and J by 7 bases, 5 bases remained unmatched. The CDR3 contains 15 residues. The germline CDR1 and CDR2 sequences are SGHTA and FQGNSA. CDR3 bases: TGTGCCAGCAGCTTAGATAGCGGGAGTCGAAATGAGCAGTTCTTC. This translates into CASSLDSGSRNEQFF.

The chain employs TRBV2 and TRBJ2-5; TRBD2 agrees at 10 bases. Germline values: CDR1 SNHLY, CDR2 FYNNEI. V was pared by 2 bases and J by 5 bases, with 5 bases of the junction left unmatched. The CDR3 has 15 residues. CDR3 sequence (DNA): TGTGCCAGCAGTGAAAAACTAGCGGGATTCGAGACCCAGTACTTC. This sequence encodes CASSEKLAGFETQYF.

This chain connects TRBV9 to TRBJ1-2; weak D call: TRBD1 (5 bases). Germline V gene lookup returns CDR1 SGDLS and CDR2 YYNGEE. The germline V and J ends were trimmed by 4 bases and 2 bases, with 18 bases remaining between them. The CDR3 is 16 amino acids. The DNA of the CDR3 is TGTGCCAGCAGCTCCCGGGGGGGTGGGGGGAACTATGGCTACACCTTC. This sequence encodes CASSSRGGGGNYGYTF.

V gene TRBV19 combines with J gene TRBJ1-5, with D perhaps TRBD1 (5 bases). The CDR3 covers 15 residues. V lost 3 bases and J lost 3, with 12 bases in between. From germline, CDR1 is LNHDA and CDR2 SQIVND (reference sequence). CDR3 sequence (DNA): TGTGCCAGTAGTATTGTAAGGGGCCCCAATCAGCCCCAGCATTTT. It encodes CASSIVRGPNQPQHF.

The rearrangement links TRBV7-9 to TRBJ1-1, with a tentative D call TRBD1 (5 bases). Germline CDR1 and CDR2: SEHNR and FQNEAQ (reference sequence). This CDR3 is 14 amino acids long. The ends were cut back, 3 bases at V and 1 base at J, with 9 bases in the middle. The CDR3 reads CASSFAQGNTEAFF. The CDR3 DNA reads as TGTGCCAGCAGCTTCGCGCAGGGGAACACTGAAGCTTTCTTT.

V is TRBV29-1 and J is TRBJ1-2, with D unclear. Germline V gives CDR1 SQVTM, CDR2 ANQGSEA. V lost 5 bases, J lost 8 bases, and 12 bases lay in between. CDR3 length: 11 residues. The CDR3 bases are TGCAGCGTTCGCGGCGGAACGGGCTACACCTTC. This gives the protein CSVRGGTGYTF.

The rearrangement links TRBV5-5 to TRBJ1-1; a weak D match, TRBD1 (6 bases). This CDR3 comprises 13 residues. Per germline, CDR1 SGHKS and CDR2 YYEKEE (reference sequence). Between the trimmed V and J ends, which lost 5 bases and 5 bases, there was a span of 13 bases. This chain's CDR3 is CASSLTGLTEAFF. DNA of the CDR3: TGTGCCAGCAGTCTAACAGGGCTAACTGAAGCTTTCTTT.

The V call is TRBV11-3, the J call TRBJ2-1; D possibly corresponds to TRBD2 (6 bases). V dropped 5 bases and J dropped 5 bases, with 16 bases sitting between them. The CDR3 runs 15 residues. CDR1 and CDR2 from the germline V gene are SGHNT and YENEEA. The chain's CDR3 is CASSPMMAGHNEQFF. The CDR3 DNA is TGTGCCAGCAGCCCTATGATGGCGGGACACAATGAGCAGTTCTTC. Drawing the rest from reference TRBV11-3 and TRBJ2-1, the complete variable domain is EAGVVQSPRYKIIEKKQPVAFWCNPISGHNTLYWYLQNLGQGPELLIRYENEEAVDDSQLPKDRFSAERLKGVDSTLKIQPAELGDSAVYLCASSPMMAGHNEQFFGPGTRLTVL.

The J gene is TRBJ1-1, the V gene TRBV7-3, with a possible D match to TRBD1 (6 bases). CDR1 is SGHTA and CDR2 is FQGTGA in the germline V gene. The CDR3 is made up of 13 amino acids. V lost 5 bases to trimming and J lost 13 bases, with 20 bases between them. This chain's CDR3 is CASSETGFPKLFF. The CDR3 region has the DNA TGTGCCAGCAGCGAAACAGGGTTTCCGAAGCTTTTCTTT.

V gene TRBV7-3 combines with J gene TRBJ2-5; D might be TRBD1 (6 bases). Germline CDR1 SGHTA, CDR2 FQGTGA. V lost 0 bases to trimming and J lost 5 bases, with 19 bases between them. The CDR3 is made up of 17 amino acids. DNA for the CDR3: TGTGCCAGCAGCTTAACAGGGGGATGGGCCTTACCGGAGACCCAGTACTTC. This sequence encodes CASSLTGGWALPETQYF.

Comments on this clone: The same CDR3 also results from other DNA sequences found in this sample. The chain links TRBV5-1 to TRBJ2-3, with TRBD1 identical over 7 bases. The CDR3 is made up of 14 amino acids. J lost 2 bases, V lost 4 bases, and 4 bases had no gene match. CDR1 and CDR2 from the germline V gene are SGHRS and YFSETQ. CDR3 in amino acids: CASSLGTATDTQYF. The CDR3 region has the DNA TGCGCCAGCAGCCTGGGGACAGCCACAGATACGCAGTATTTT.

The V call is TRBV6-1, the J call TRBJ1-1, with a possible D match to TRBD1 (5 bases). The CDR3 has 14 residues. Per the germline V gene, CDR1 is MNHNS and CDR2 is SASEGT. The V end was cut by 4 bases, the J end by 4 bases, with 13 bases between. This CDR3 reads CASSVWSGSTEAFF. The CDR3 coding sequence is TGTGCCAGCAGTGTGTGGTCAGGGTCCACTGAAGCTTTCTTT.

This chain uses TRBV13 with TRBJ1-3, with D unresolved. Between the trimmed V and J ends, which lost 6 bases and 1 base, there was a span of 10 bases. CDR3 length equals 14 residues. Germline V CDR1 and CDR2: PRHDT, FYEKMQ (reference sequence). The CDR3 region has the DNA TGTGCCAGCAGAATAAGAACATCTGGAAACACCATATATTTT. Encoded protein: CASRIRTSGNTIYF.

The chain couples TRBV4-3 to TRBJ1-4; TRBD1 agrees at 9 bases. Germline V gene data show CDR1 as LGHNA and CDR2 as YSLEER. The CDR3 contains 19 residues. Trimming removed 4 bases from V and 3 bases from J; junction bases left unmatched: 15. In nucleotides, the CDR3 is TGCGCCAGCAGCCGATCCCCCGGGACAGGGCCAAGCGCTAATGAAAAACTGTTTTTT. Its translation is CASSRSPGTGPSANEKLFF.

The genes are TRBV27 and TRBJ2-7; TRBD1 aligns across 11 bases. The CDR3 loop spans 16 amino acids. The trim removed 5 bases at V and 6 bases at J, leaving 12 bases unmatched. CDR1 MNHEY and CDR2 SMNVEV come from the germline V gene (reference sequence). The CDR3 sequence: CASSPQGQGGYVEQYF. For the CDR3, the DNA is TGTGCCAGCAGTCCCCAGGGACAGGGGGGTTACGTCGAGCAGTACTTC.